This T cell receptor beta chain was observed in a study of relationships among human T cell subsets. As to this clonotype: Its antigen remains unknown.

Study results and limitations: Over 60% of CD8+ cytotoxic sequences came from clones with over 100 reads. Th1, Th2 and regulatory T cells shared many CDR3 sequences. Across seven subsets, gene usage, CDR3 length and N-additions did not differ significantly.

Regulatory T cells were selected from positively selected CD4+ cells using anti-CD25 beads. CDR1 SNHLY and CDR2 FYNNEI come from the germline V gene. CDR3 length equals 15 residues. Trimming removed 5 bases at V and 1 base at J, with 14 bases between. The T cell receptor alpha and beta CDR3 regions were amplified from mRNA by semiquantitative ARM-PCR. ARM-PCR used tagged nested gene-specific primers, then communal superprimers for exponential amplification. First-round products served as template after exonuclease removal of nested primers. Using its own MiXCR run on the multiplex PCR reads, TCRdb lists one record per CDR3 protein. The sample holds approximately 14,000 distinct CDR3 sequences, 60% seen once.

This chain joins TRBV2 and TRBJ2-5, with D perhaps TRBD1 or TRBD2 (5 bases each). What was sequenced was Tregs sorted from blood. The clonotype comes from a middle-aged man in good health. The CDR3: CASSPLGTLQETQYF. In DNA form, the CDR3 reads TGTGCCAGCAGTCCCCTCGGGACGCTCCAAGAGACCCAGTACTTC.